This is a list of T cell receptor beta chains from one sample in a study of Ad26.COV2.S vaccination and SARS-CoV-2 variants. TCRdb's copy holds only in-frame clones and misses some; the assay was immunoSEQ multiplex PCR. The data show 400,000 to 500,000 clones, 89% seen once. The sample in question was peripheral blood, obtained in a trial of Ad26.COV2.S vaccine versus placebo. The source is a person between 18 and 65 years old who received the Ad26.COV2.S COVID-19 vaccine or a placebo. CDR3s include the opening cysteine and the closing phenylalanine or tryptophan. A D gene is named only where the DNA matches it firmly. Not every row has a clone size; where given, it reads once, few, many or a size class.

>TRBJ2-1|TRBD2|TRBV19|NA
CASSIKRLAGGKVYNEQFF
TGTGCCAGTAGTATCAAAAGACTAGCGGGGGGAAAGGTCTACAATGAGCAGTTCTTC
>TRBJ1-2|NA|TRBV29-1|NA
CSVEGFRRAGHGYTF
TGCAGCGTTGAAGGCTTTCGGCGGGCAGGTCATGGCTACACCTTC
>TRBJ1-5|NA|TRBV5-1|NA
CASRPGPGEQPQHF
TGCGCCAGCCGACCGGGACCTGGGGAACAGCCCCAGCATTTT
>TRBJ2-4|TRBD2|TRBV18|NA
CASSLSRGTRRYIQYF
TGTGCCAGCTCACTCTCGCGGGGGACCCGTAGATACATTCAGTACTTC
>TRBJ1-1|TRBD1|TRBV2|NA
CASKRAGGTDTEAFF
TGTGCCAGCAAGCGGGCTGGGGGGACAGACACTGAAGCTTTCTTT
>TRBJ2-1|NA|TRBV6-6|NA
CASSPRLMRQARQVSGEQFF
TGTGCCAGCAGTCCCCGCCTAATGAGGCAAGCGAGACAGGTTAGTGGCGAGCAGTTCTTC
>TRBJ2-1|TRBD2|TRBV25-1|NA
CASSGAGGLREQFF
TGTGCCAGCTCCGGGGCGGGGGGGCTGAGGGAGCAGTTCTTC
>TRBJ2-2|NA|TRBV7-8|once
CASSLTTGRTGELFF
TGTGCCAGCAGCCTGACGACGGGGCGCACCGGGGAGCTGTTTTTT
>TRBJ2-3|TRBD2|TRBV6-2/TRBV6-3|NA
CASSARHSGGADTQYF
TGTGCCAGCAGCGCCCGACATAGCGGGGGGGCAGATACGCAGTATTTT
>TRBJ1-1|NA|TRBV3-1/TRBV3-2|NA
CASSQDGWMNTEAFF
TGTGCCAGCAGCCAAGATGGGTGGATGAACACTGAAGCTTTCTTT
>TRBJ1-3|NA|TRBV4-1|NA
CASSQDPGIGNTIYF
TGCGCCAGCAGCCAAGATCCCGGGATTGGAAACACCATATATTTT
>TRBJ1-2|NA|TRBV7-8|few
CASTWGAGYGYTF
TGTGCCAGCACCTGGGGCGCCGGCTATGGCTACACCTTC
>TRBJ1-2|NA|TRBV18|NA
CASSPINGYTF
TGTGCCAGCTCACCAATTAATGGCTACACCTTC
>TRBJ2-5|NA|TRBV5-1|NA
CASSHTGALETQYF
TGCGCCAGCAGCCATACGGGGGCCTTAGAGACCCAGTACTTC